This T cell receptor (beta chain) was captured by sequencing in a study of shared clonotypes between healthy human individuals. About the study: The study enrolled two women and three men aged 18 to 49.

Whole-study results and caveats: The study's rarefaction showed incomplete sorted-subset sequencing despite large depth. Shared across a few donors were around 5% of the naive CD4 clonotypes.

On this clone itself: Antigen specificity is unknown.

The length of the CDR3 is 14 residues. V lost 1 base to trimming and J lost 6 bases, with 12 bases between them. From germline, CDR1 is MGHRA and CDR2 YSYEKL. Clones were sequenced by immunoSEQ multiplex PCR, and TCRdb holds only the in-frame ones, with some missing. The repertoire has about 110,000 clones, 68% of them found once; the top ten carry approximately 23%. The receptor's source is a woman aged 25 to 39 in good health. The sequencing input was memory CD8+ T cells sorted from blood. Subset here: CD45RO+ cells pooled with CCR7-negative TemRA cells. The genes are TRBV4-1 and TRBJ1-1, with D perhaps matching TRBD1 (6 bases). Written as DNA, the CDR3 is TGCGCCAGCAGCCAAGTAGAATGGGGGCCTGAAGCTTTCTTT. Its translation: CASSQVEWGPEAFF.